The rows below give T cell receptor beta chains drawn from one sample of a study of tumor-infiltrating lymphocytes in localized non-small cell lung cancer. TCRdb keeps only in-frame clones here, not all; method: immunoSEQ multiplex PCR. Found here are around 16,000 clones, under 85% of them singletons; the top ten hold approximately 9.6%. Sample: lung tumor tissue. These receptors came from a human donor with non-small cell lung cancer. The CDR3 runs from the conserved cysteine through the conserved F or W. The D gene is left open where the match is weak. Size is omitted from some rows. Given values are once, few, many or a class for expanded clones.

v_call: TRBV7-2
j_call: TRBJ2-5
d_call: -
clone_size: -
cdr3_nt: TGTGCCAGCAGCTTAGCGGGGGTGGGGGAGACCCAGTACTTC
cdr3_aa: CASSLAGVGETQYF

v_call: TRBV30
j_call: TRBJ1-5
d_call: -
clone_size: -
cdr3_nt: TGTGCCTGGAGTTCCGGCTCGCACAATCAGCCCCAGCATTTT
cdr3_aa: CAWSSGSHNQPQHF

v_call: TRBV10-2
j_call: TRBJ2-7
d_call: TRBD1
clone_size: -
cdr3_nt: TGCGCCAGCAGCCTCCGGGACAGGGCAAGGGCGCAGTACTTC
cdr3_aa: CASSLRDRARAQYF

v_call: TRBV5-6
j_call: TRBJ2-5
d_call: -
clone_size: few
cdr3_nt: TGTGCCAGCAGCTTAGGGAGGGAGACCCAGTACTTC
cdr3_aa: CASSLGRETQYF

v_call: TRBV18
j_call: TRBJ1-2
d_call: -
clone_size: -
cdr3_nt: TGTGCCAGCTCACCACCGGGCAGTCATGATTATGGCTACACCTTC
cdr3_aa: CASSPPGSHDYGYTF

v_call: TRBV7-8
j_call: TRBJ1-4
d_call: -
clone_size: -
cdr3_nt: TGTGCCAGCAGCCGGGGGGGGTACGGCGAAAAACTGTTTTTT
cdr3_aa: CASSRGGYGEKLFF

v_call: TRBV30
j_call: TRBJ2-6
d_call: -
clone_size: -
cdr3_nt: TGTGCCTGGAGTACCGATCCCTCTGGGGCCAACGTCCTGACTTTC
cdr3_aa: CAWSTDPSGANVLTF

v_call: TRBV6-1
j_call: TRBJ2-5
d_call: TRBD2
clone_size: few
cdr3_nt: TGTGCCAGCAGTGGGGGACTAGTCCAAGAGACCCAGTACTTC
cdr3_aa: CASSGGLVQETQYF

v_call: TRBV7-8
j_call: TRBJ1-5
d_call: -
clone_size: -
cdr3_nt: TGTGCCAGCAGGCTCGGCGGTCGGGTTACCAATCAGCCCCAGCATTTT
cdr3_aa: CASRLGGRVTNQPQHF

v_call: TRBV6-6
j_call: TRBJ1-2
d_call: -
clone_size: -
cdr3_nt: TGTGCCAGCAGTGACCGGGACACGGTTAACTATGGCTACACCTTC
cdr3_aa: CASSDRDTVNYGYTF

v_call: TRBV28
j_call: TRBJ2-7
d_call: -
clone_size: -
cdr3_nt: TGTGCCAGCCACCCCTACCACACCGACTACGAGCAGTACTTC
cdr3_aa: CASHPYHTDYEQYF

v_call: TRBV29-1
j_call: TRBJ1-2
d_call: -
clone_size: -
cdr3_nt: TGCAGCGTAGAAGACAGAGACTATGGCTACACCTTC
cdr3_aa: CSVEDRDYGYTF

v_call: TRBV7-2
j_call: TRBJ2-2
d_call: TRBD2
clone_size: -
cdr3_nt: TGTGCCAGCAGCTTCTCCGGGACTAGCGGGGGCGGGGAGCTGTTTTTT
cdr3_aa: CASSFSGTSGGGELFF

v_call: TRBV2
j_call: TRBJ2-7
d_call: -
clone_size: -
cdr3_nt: TGTGCCAGCAGTGAGGGGCGTCTCGCCTCTCGGCAGTACTTC
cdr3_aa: CASSEGRLASRQYF

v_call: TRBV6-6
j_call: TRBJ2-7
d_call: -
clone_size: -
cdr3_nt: TGTGCCAGCAGTCCCAAGCCATACGAGCAGTACTTC
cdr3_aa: CASSPKPYEQYF

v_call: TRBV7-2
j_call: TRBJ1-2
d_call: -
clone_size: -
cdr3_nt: TGTGCCAGCAGCCCACGTTTAAGCTATGGCTACACCTTC
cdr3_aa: CASSPRLSYGYTF

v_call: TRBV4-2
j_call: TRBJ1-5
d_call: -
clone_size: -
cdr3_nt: TGTGCCAGCAGCCAAGAAAGGGGGATTTTGGGTCAGCCCCAGCATTTT
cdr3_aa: CASSQERGILGQPQHF

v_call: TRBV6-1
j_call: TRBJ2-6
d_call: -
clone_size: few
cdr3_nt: TGTGCCAGCAGTGGCCTGAGGGAACAAAGTCGGGCCAACGTCCTGACTTTC
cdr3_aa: CASSGLREQSRANVLTF

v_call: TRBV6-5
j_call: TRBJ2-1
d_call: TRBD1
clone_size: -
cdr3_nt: TGTGCCAGCCAAACCGGGACAGCTGACAATGAGCAGTTCTTC
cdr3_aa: CASQTGTADNEQFF

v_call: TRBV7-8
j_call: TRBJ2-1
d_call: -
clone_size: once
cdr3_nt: TGTGCCAGCAGCCTAGGGGGGGCCCCTCAGGATGAGCAGTTCTTC
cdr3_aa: CASSLGGAPQDEQFF

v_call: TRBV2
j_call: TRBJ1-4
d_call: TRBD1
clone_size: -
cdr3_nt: TGTGCCAGCGGGCGGGTCAGCCGGGACAGGTTTTTT
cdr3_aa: CASGRVSRDRFF

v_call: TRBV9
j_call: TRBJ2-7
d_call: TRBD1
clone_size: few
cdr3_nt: TGTGCCAGCAGCGTGACAGGGGCGGGAGAGCAGTACTTC
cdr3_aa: CASSVTGAGEQYF

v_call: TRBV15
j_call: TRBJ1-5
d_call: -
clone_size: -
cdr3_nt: TGTGCCACCAGCAGAGATTTGGGGGCCGATAGCAATCAGCCCCAGCATTTT
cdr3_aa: CATSRDLGADSNQPQHF

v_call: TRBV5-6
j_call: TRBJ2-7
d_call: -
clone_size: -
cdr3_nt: TGTGCCAGCAGCTTGGCACCAGGGGTCACCTACGAGCAGTACTTC
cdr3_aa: CASSLAPGVTYEQYF

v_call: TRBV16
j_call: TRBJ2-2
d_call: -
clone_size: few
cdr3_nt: TGTGCCAGCAGCCAATCAGGGGGACCTTTGAACACCGGGGAGCTGTTTTTT
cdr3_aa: CASSQSGGPLNTGELFF

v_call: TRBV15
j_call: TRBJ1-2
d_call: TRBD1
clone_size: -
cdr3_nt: TGTGCCACCAGCAGAGGTAATATAATTACAGGGGGCGGGCCGACCTATGGCTACACCTTC
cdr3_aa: CATSRGNIITGGGPTYGYTF

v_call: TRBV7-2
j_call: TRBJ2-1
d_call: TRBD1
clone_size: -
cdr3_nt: TGTGCCAGCAGCTCTGCCGGGACAGGGAAGAGGAATGAGCAGTTCTTC
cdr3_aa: CASSSAGTGKRNEQFF

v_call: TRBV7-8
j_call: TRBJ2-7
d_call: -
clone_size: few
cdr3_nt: TGTGCCAGCAGCTTAGTCTCAGGTTCCTACGAGCAGTACTTC
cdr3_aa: CASSLVSGSYEQYF

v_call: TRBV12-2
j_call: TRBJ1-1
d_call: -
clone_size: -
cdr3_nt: TGTGCAAGTCGCCCTCGGGGGGAGACTGAAGCTTTCTTT
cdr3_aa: CASRPRGETEAFF

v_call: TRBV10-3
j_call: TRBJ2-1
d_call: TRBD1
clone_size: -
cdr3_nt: TGTGCCATCAGGGGACAGAAACCCGAGCAGTTCTTC
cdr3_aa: CAIRGQKPEQFF

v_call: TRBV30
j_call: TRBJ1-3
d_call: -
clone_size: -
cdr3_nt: TGTGCCTGGAGTGACGGGACCTCTGGAAACACCATATATTTT
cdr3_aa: CAWSDGTSGNTIYF

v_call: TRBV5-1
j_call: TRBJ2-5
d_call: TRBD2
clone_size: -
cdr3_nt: TGCGCCAGCAGCAGGGGCGGACTAGCGGATCAAGAGACCCAGTACTTC
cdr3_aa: CASSRGGLADQETQYF

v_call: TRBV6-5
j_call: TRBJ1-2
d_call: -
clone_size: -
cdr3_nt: TGTGCCAGCATCCCAAGCAGGGACTATAACTATGGCTACACCTTC
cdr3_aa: CASIPSRDYNYGYTF

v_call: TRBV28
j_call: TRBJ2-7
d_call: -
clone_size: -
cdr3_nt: TGTGCCAGCAGAGACTCTTTTGGAGGCTACGAGCAGTACTTC
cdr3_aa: CASRDSFGGYEQYF

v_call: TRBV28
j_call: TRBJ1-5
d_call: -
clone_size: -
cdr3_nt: TGTGCCAGCAGGGGAGGGGGTCAGCCCCAGCATTTT
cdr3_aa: CASRGGGQPQHF

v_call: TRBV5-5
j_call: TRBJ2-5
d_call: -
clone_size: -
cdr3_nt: TGTGCCAGCAGCTTGGTCGAGGACTCCGAGACCCAGTACTTC
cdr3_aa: CASSLVEDSETQYF

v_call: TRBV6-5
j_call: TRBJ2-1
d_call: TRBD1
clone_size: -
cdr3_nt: TGTGCCAGCAGTTACCCCGGGACAGGGAATGAGCAGTTCTTC
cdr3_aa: CASSYPGTGNEQFF

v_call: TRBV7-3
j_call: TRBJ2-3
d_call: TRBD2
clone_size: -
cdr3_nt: TGTGCCAGCAGCTTAAATAGCGGGACTGGGTATACGCAGTATTTT
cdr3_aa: CASSLNSGTGYTQYF

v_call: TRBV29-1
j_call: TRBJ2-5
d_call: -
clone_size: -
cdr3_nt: TGCAGCGTCTCATGGATACAAGAGACCCAGTACTTC
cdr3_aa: CSVSWIQETQYF

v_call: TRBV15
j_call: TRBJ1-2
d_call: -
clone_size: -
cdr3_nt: TGTGCCACCAGCAGAGGTTACAGCGCCCGCTATGGCTACACCTTC
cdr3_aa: CATSRGYSARYGYTF

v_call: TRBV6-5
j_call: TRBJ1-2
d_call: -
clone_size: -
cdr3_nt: TGTGCCAGCAGTTACCTTGGCAGGGTCAACTATGGCTACACCTTC
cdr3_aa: CASSYLGRVNYGYTF

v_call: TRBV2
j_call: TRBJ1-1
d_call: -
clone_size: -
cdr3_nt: TGTGCCAGCAGTCTGGGACTGAACACTGAAGCTTTCTTT
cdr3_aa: CASSLGLNTEAFF

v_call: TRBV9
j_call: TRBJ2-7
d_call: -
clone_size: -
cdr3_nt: TGTGCCAGCAGCACAGGGTGGGCCTACGAGCAGTACTTC
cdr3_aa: CASSTGWAYEQYF

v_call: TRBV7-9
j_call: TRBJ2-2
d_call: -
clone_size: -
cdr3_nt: TGTGCCAGCAGCCTGCCCCGGGCAGGGGATATCGGGGAGCTGTTTTTT
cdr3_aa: CASSLPRAGDIGELFF

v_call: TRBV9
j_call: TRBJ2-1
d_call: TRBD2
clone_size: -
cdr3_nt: TGTGCCAGCAGCGTGAATAGCGGGAGTGTGGGTGAGCAGTTCTTC
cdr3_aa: CASSVNSGSVGEQFF

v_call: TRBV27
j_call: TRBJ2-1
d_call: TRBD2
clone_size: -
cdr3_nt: TGTGCCAGCAGTTTATTTCAGGGACTAGCGGGTAATGAGCAGTTCTTC
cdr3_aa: CASSLFQGLAGNEQFF

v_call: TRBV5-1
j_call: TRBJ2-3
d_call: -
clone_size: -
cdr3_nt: TGCGCCAGCAGCTTGAGGGGGGAGCTGGGAACAGATACGCAGTATTTT
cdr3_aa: CASSLRGELGTDTQYF

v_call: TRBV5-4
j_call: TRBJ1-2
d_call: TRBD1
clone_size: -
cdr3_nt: TGTGCCAGCAGCTTGGTGGTACAGGGGGCGCTGTATGGCTACACCTTC
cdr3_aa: CASSLVVQGALYGYTF

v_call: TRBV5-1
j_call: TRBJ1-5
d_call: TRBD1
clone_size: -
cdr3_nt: TGCGCCAGCAGCTCAACAGGGGATCAGCCCCAGCATTTT
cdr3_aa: CASSSTGDQPQHF

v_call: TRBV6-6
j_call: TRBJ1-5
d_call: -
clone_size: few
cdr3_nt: TGTGCCAGCAGTTACTCGGGTAGCAATCAGCCCCAGCATTTT
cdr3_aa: CASSYSGSNQPQHF

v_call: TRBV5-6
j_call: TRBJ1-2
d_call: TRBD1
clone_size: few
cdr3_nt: TGTGCCAGCAGCTGGGGGGGACAGGGGGCATATGGCTACACCTTC
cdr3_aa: CASSWGGQGAYGYTF

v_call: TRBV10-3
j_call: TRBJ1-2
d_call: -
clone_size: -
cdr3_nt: TGTGCCATCAGTGCCGTGCCTTACCCCTTAAACTATGGCTACACCTTC
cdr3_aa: CAISAVPYPLNYGYTF

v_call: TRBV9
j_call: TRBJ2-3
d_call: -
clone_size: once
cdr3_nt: TGTGCCAGCAGACGCACAGATACGCAGTATTTT
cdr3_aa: CASRRTDTQYF